This TCR beta chain was recovered during a study of T cells after yellow fever vaccination. UMIs were added to TCR cDNA along with a universal primer site when it was made by 5'RACE template switching. Each CDR3 protein gets one entry after TCRdb re-called the 5' RACE reads with MiXCR. This table holds some 300,000 distinct CDR3 sequences, about 3.5% found once. Germline loops: CDR1 DFQATT, CDR2 SNEGSKA (reference sequence). Between the trimmed V and J ends, which lost 5 bases and 4 bases, there was a span of 12 bases. The CDR3 totals 12 residues. Points from the study as a whole: Clonotype sharing between CD4 and CD8 compartments was small.

Many counts were recorded for this clonotype. What it binds is unknown. This sequence joins TRBV20-1 and TRBJ2-7; a possible D gene is TRBD1 (6 bases). Here the sequenced sample was PBMCs, taken on the day of the yellow fever booster vaccination. The sequence was collected from a man between 18 and 29 years old who received the YFV17D yellow fever vaccine. CDR3 sequence: CSALQGPYEQYF. The CDR3 DNA reads TGCAGTGCTCTGCAGGGGCCATACGAGCAGTACTTC.